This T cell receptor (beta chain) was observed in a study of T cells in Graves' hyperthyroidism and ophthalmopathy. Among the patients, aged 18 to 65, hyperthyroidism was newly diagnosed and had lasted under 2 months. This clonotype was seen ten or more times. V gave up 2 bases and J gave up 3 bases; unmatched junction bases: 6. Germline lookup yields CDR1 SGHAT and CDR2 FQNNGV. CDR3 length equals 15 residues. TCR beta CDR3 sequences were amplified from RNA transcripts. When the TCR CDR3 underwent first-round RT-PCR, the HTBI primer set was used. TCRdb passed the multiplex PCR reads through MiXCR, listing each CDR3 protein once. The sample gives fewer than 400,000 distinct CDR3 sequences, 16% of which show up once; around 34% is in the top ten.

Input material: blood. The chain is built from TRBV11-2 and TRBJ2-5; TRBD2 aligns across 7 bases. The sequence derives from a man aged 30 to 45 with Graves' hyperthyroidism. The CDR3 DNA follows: TGTGCCAGCAGCTTAAAAAGGGCGGGAGAAGAGACCCAGTACTTC. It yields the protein CASSLKRAGEETQYF.